Below are 17 T cell receptor beta chains sequenced from a single sample in a study of T cells in localized non-small cell lung cancer. This table comes from immunoSEQ multiplex PCR, and its TCRdb copy is limited to in-frame clones, with some not included. This table has more than 15,000 clones, approximately 91% appearing once. The material sequenced was peripheral blood, taken before any cancer treatment. These receptors all stem from a female donor older than 55 with stage III squamous cell lung carcinoma.

The CDR3 region has the DNA TGTGCCAGCAGCTATCTTTTCTCTGGGGCCAACGTCCTGACTTTC. It codes for CASSYLFSGANVLTF. The rearrangement links TRBV6-1 to TRBJ2-6; D not resolved. The germline V gene encodes CDR1 MNHNS and CDR2 SASEGT. The CDR3 runs to 15 residues. V lost 6 bases to trimming and J lost 0 bases, with 9 bases between them.

This sequence joins TRBV27 and TRBJ2-5, with D possibly matching TRBD2 (6 bases). Germline V gene lookup returns CDR1 MNHEY and CDR2 SMNVEV (reference sequence). Trimming stripped 2 bases from V and 0 bases from J, with 10 bases between. CDR3 length equals 15 residues. The CDR3 protein is CASSLRRTNQETQYF. CDR3 coding DNA: TGTGCCAGCAGTTTACGCCGGACTAACCAAGAGACCCAGTACTTC.

This rearrangement joins TRBV19 to TRBJ2-7, with 9 positions matching TRBD1. The length of the CDR3 is 14 residues. Unmatched junction bases numbered 5, after V lost 3 bases and J lost 5 bases. Looked up from germline, CDR1 is LNHDA and CDR2 is SQIVND (reference sequence). The CDR3 here is CASSMGQGNHEQYF. The CDR3 nucleotides are TGTGCCAGTAGTATGGGACAGGGAAATCACGAGCAGTACTTC. The full variable domain, rest sourced from reference TRBV19 and TRBJ2-7, is DGGITQSPKYLFRKEGQNVTLSCEQNLNHDAMYWYRQDPGQGLRLIYYSQIVNDFQKGDIAEGYSVSREKKESFPLTVTSAQKNPTAFYLCASSMGQGNHEQYFGPGTRLTVT.

V is TRBV6-5 and J is TRBJ1-5; D is perhaps TRBD1 (5 bases). Per germline, CDR1 MNHEY and CDR2 SVGAGI. The CDR3 contains 13 residues. Trimming took 7 bases from V and 4 from J, leaving 11 bases between them. The CDR3 spells CASNEQVNQPQHF. DNA of the CDR3: TGTGCCAGCAATGAACAGGTTAATCAGCCCCAGCATTTT.

The rearrangement links TRBV7-2 to TRBJ1-2, with a possible D match to TRBD1 (5 bases). Germline CDR1 and CDR2: SGHTA and FQGNSA. Trimming removed 5 bases at V and 3 bases at J, with 13 bases between. CDR3 length equals 14 residues. The DNA for the CDR3 is TGTGCCAGCAGCGCCACCGGGACGGACTATGGCTACACCTTC. Translating it yields CASSATGTDYGYTF.

The gene calls are TRBV9 and TRBJ1-4, with 7 bases that match TRBD1. Germline assignment: CDR1 SGDLS and CDR2 YYNGEE. The CDR3 is made up of 14 amino acids. V was clipped by 6 bases and J by 5 bases; unmatched bases: 7. CDR3 sequence (DNA): TGTGCCAGCACACCGGGACAGCAGAATGAAAAACTGTTTTTT. Translating gives CASTPGQQNEKLFF.

The chain joins TRBV4-1 to TRBJ1-6; 8 nucleotides align to TRBD1. The CDR3 contains 15 residues. Germline V gene sequence: CDR1 MGHRA, CDR2 YSYEKL. With V trimmed by 4 bases and J by 8 bases, 7 bases remained unmatched. The CDR3 protein is CASSRGQGGDSPLHF. DNA of the CDR3: TGCGCCAGCAGCCGTGGACAGGGTGGAGATTCACCCCTCCACTTT.

This clone was detected once. This chain links TRBV18 with TRBJ1-2; the D is unclear. Trimming took 3 bases from V and 5 from J, leaving 16 bases between them. This CDR3 is 15 amino acids long. The germline gives CDR1 KGHSH, CDR2 LQKENI. Here the CDR3 reads CASSPVNGRIYGYTF. CDR3 DNA sequence: TGTGCCAGCTCACCTGTAAACGGACGGATATATGGCTACACCTTC.

The CDR3 protein is CASSERVGNQPQHF. In nucleotides, the CDR3 is TGTGCCAGCAGTGAAAGGGTGGGGAATCAGCCCCAGCATTTT. The chain couples TRBV6-1 to TRBJ1-5, with D hard to call. Per the germline V gene, CDR1 is MNHNS and CDR2 is SASEGT. The CDR3 has 14 residues. V lost 2 bases to trimming and J lost 4 bases, with 9 bases between them.

This chain connects TRBV5-1 to TRBJ2-2; D gene ambiguous. The V end was cut by 1 base, the J end by 7 bases, with 5 bases between. Germline V gene sequence: CDR1 SGHRS, CDR2 YFSETQ. The CDR3 spans 12 residues. The CDR3 sequence is CASSLKDGELFF. In DNA, the CDR3 is TGCGCCAGCAGCTTGAAGGACGGGGAGCTGTTTTTT.

The CDR3: CASSRGIRSYEQYF. CDR3 sequence (DNA): TGTGCCAGCAGCCGAGGGATTCGGTCCTACGAGCAGTACTTC. The chain employs TRBV5-6 and TRBJ2-7, with TRBD2 as a possible D gene (5 bases). The germline V gene encodes CDR1 SGHDT and CDR2 YYEEEE. The V and J ends lost 4 bases and 1 base respectively, with 12 bases between them. CDR3 size: 14 residues.

The rearrangement joins TRBV19 to TRBJ2-3; D is perhaps TRBD2 (6 bases). From germline, CDR1 is LNHDA and CDR2 SQIVND (reference sequence). The CDR3 spans 16 residues. V was clipped by 4 bases and J by 0 bases, with 14 bases between them. The CDR3: CASSTRSGSSTDTQYF. The CDR3 DNA reads TGTGCCAGTAGTACTCGTAGCGGATCTAGCACAGATACGCAGTATTTT. Based on the CDR3 plus reference TRBV19 and TRBJ2-3, the full variable domain is DGGITQSPKYLFRKEGQNVTLSCEQNLNHDAMYWYRQDPGQGLRLIYYSQIVNDFQKGDIAEGYSVSREKKESFPLTVTSAQKNPTAFYLCASSTRSGSSTDTQYFGPGTRLTVL.

The chain carries TRBV4-2 and TRBJ2-7; 12 nucleotides align to TRBD1. From germline, CDR1 is LGHNA and CDR2 YNFKEQ. After removal of 4 bases from V and 3 bases from J, the junction contained 7 bases not matched to a gene. The CDR3 runs 16 residues. CDR3 DNA sequence: TGTGCCAGCAGCCCCTTGGGGACAGGGGGCTTCTACGAGCAGTACTTC. Amino acid sequence: CASSPLGTGGFYEQYF.

The V gene is TRBV2, the J gene TRBJ2-7, with no clear D. V shed 3 bases and J shed 3 bases, with 9 bases lying between them. The CDR3 is made up of 13 amino acids. CDR1 is SNHLY and CDR2 is FYNNEI in the germline V gene. As DNA, the CDR3 is TGTGCCAGCAGTGAGGCCAGGTTCTACGAGCAGTACTTC. Encoded protein: CASSEARFYEQYF.

The chain uses TRBV18 and TRBJ2-7; 7 bases agree with TRBD1. The CDR3 extends over 13 amino acids. Looked up from germline, CDR1 is KGHSH and CDR2 is LQKENI. V lost 4 bases and J lost 2; bases outside the gene matches: 2. The CDR3 protein is CASSRQGTYEQYF. For the CDR3, the DNA is TGTGCCAGCTCACGACAGGGAACCTACGAGCAGTACTTC.

The chain joins TRBV6-6 to TRBJ1-1; 8 bases match TRBD1. V trimming: 6 bases; J trimming: 1 base; junction bases outside the gene matches: 10. Germline V lookup: CDR1 MNHNY, CDR2 SVGAGI (reference sequence). The CDR3 totals 16 residues. The CDR3 nucleotides are TGTGCCAGCAGAGCCACAGGGGGGCTGCGGAACACTGAAGCTTTCTTT. Amino acid sequence: CASRATGGLRNTEAFF.

The gene calls are TRBV2 and TRBJ2-7; D perhaps matches TRBD1 (5 bases). CDR3 length: 14 residues. Between the trimmed V and J ends, which lost 4 bases and 3 bases, there was a span of 13 bases. Germline CDR1 reads SNHLY; CDR2 reads FYNNEI. For the CDR3, the DNA is TGTGCCAGCAGTGTTGCCCAGGGCGACTACGAGCAGTACTTC. It specifies CASSVAQGDYEQYF.